Following are 32 T cell receptor beta chains from one sample sequenced in a study of T cell responses to AZD1222 COVID-19 vaccine. Measured with immunoSEQ multiplex PCR; TCRdb has only the in-frame clones, and not every one. Of 99,000 or so clones in the sample, about 89% were seen once. The sample here was peripheral blood, taken on day 0 of AZD1222 vaccination. The source is an adult in good health.

The chain uses TRBV7-6 and TRBJ2-1; no reliable D call. This CDR3 is 14 amino acids long. V gave up 5 bases and J gave up 0 bases, with 8 bases separating them. In germline, CDR1 is SGHVS, CDR2 FNYEAQ. CDR3 bases: TGTGCCAGCAGCCAACAGAGCTCCTACAATGAGCAGTTCTTC. As protein: CASSQQSSYNEQFF.

The rearrangement uses TRBV4-1 and TRBJ1-2, with D perhaps TRBD1 (5 bases). V shed 2 bases and J shed 0 bases, with 13 bases lying between them. CDR3 length: 16 residues. The germline CDR1 and CDR2 sequences are MGHRA and YSYEKL. This CDR3 reads CASSQTGLPTNYGYTF. CDR3 DNA sequence: TGCGCCAGCAGCCAAACGGGACTGCCTACTAACTATGGCTACACCTTC.

This clone was seen more than once but under ten times. The chain joins TRBV3-1 (or the pseudogene TRBV3-2) to TRBJ2-4; D is tentatively TRBD1 or TRBD2 (5 bases each). Trimming pared 5 bases from V and 7 bases from J, leaving 15 bases between. There are 14 residues in the CDR3. From germline, CDR1 is LGHDT and CDR2 YNNKEL (reference sequence). The DNA for the CDR3 is TGTGCCAGCAGCGATGGACGAGAGGGGAACATTCAGTACTTC. Its translation: CASSDGREGNIQYF.

The CDR3 protein is CASSIGGHNTGELFF. As DNA, the CDR3 is TGTGCCAGTAGTATCGGTGGGCATAACACCGGGGAGCTGTTTTTT. The chain links TRBV19 to TRBJ2-2; D not certain. V was trimmed by 3 bases and J by 2 bases, leaving 10 bases between them. Germline assignment: CDR1 LNHDA and CDR2 SQIVND (reference sequence). The CDR3 spans 15 residues.

The chain uses TRBV2 and TRBJ2-1; 7 nucleotides agree with TRBD1. The V gene end was trimmed by 6 bases and the J gene end by 9 bases; junction bases not matched to a gene: 5. Germline-derived CDR1 and CDR2 are SNHLY and FYNNEI. The CDR3 is made up of 12 amino acids. The DNA of the CDR3 is TGTGCCAGCAGGGCACAGGGGACTGAGCAGTTCTTC. This encodes CASRAQGTEQFF.

The rearrangement links TRBV2 to TRBJ2-7; TRBD2 might be the D (6 bases). The CDR3 length is 16 residues. Deletions cut 6 bases from V and 3 bases from J, with 21 bases between. CDR1 is SNHLY, CDR2 FYNNEI, per germline. CDR3 in DNA: TGTGCCAGCAGACCCCACCGACTAGTGGGGGGCTACGAGCAGTACTTC. Amino acids: CASRPHRLVGGYEQYF. Full variable domain (remainder filled in from reference TRBV2 and TRBJ2-7): EPEVTQTPSHQVTQMGQEVILRCVPISNHLYFYWYRQILGQKVEFLVSFYNNEISEKSEIFDDQFSVERPDGSNFTLKIRSTKLEDSAMYFCASRPHRLVGGYEQYFGPGTRLTVT.

The V and J genes are TRBV9 and TRBJ2-5, with D possibly TRBD1 on 6 matching bases. CDR1 is SGDLS and CDR2 is YYNGEE in the germline V gene. CDR3 length: 16 residues. V dropped 0 bases and J dropped 5 bases, with 17 bases sitting between them. The CDR3 reads CASSVGALQGTETQYF. The CDR3 nucleotides read TGTGCCAGCAGCGTAGGAGCCCTACAGGGTACGGAGACCCAGTACTTC.

V is TRBV19 and J is TRBJ1-5, with 7 bases identical to TRBD1. The CDR3 runs 14 residues. Germline V lookup: CDR1 LNHDA, CDR2 SQIVND (reference sequence). The J segment lost 7 bases and the V segment lost 5 bases, leaving 8 bases of the junction unmatched. The CDR3 DNA is TGTGCCAGTAGTCGAGACAGGGTAGTACAGCCCCAGCATTTT. Residues: CASSRDRVVQPQHF.

As concerns this clone: As the CDR3 is not closed by the conserved phenylalanine or tryptophan, this likely results from a read error. This chain connects TRBV28 to TRBJ1-6; D gene ambiguous. Trimming cost V 4 bases and J 0 bases, with 7 bases left between them. In germline, CDR1 is MDHEN, CDR2 SYDVKM. This CDR3 has 15 amino acids. The CDR3 loop is CASSYGSSYNSPLHL. The CDR3 DNA is TGTGCCAGCAGTTACGGGAGCTCCTATAATTCACCCCTCCACCTT.

This clone was counted between two and nine times. The CDR3 nucleotides read TGTGCCAGCAGTTTATTGGGACCACATGGCTACACCTTC. It codes for CASSLLGPHGYTF. The chain joins TRBV27 to TRBJ1-2, with D tentatively TRBD1 (5 bases). Per germline, CDR1 MNHEY and CDR2 SMNVEV (reference sequence). The CDR3 runs 13 residues. The ends were cut back, 1 base at V and 6 bases at J, with 9 bases in the middle.

The V call is TRBV2, the J call TRBJ2-3; no firm D call. The V and J ends lost 3 bases and 2 bases respectively, with 6 bases between them. The CDR3 consists of 13 residues. Germline CDR1 reads SNHLY; CDR2 reads FYNNEI. The CDR3 region is CASSEVFTDTQYF. The DNA for the CDR3 is TGTGCCAGCAGTGAGGTATTCACAGATACGCAGTATTTT.

The CDR3 DNA sequence: TGTGCCACCAGCAGAGGTGGGACAGACCTTACGGAGCAGTACTTC. Residues: CATSRGGTDLTEQYF. The rearrangement links TRBV15 to TRBJ2-7, with 7 bases lining up with TRBD1. Per germline, CDR1 LNHNV and CDR2 YYDKDF (reference sequence). The CDR3 totals 15 residues. J was trimmed by 7 bases and V by 1 base; bases with no gene match: 10.

The V gene is TRBV3-1 (or the pseudogene TRBV3-2), the J gene TRBJ2-7; D unresolved. This CDR3 spans 14 amino acids. The ends were cut back, 1 base at V and 4 bases at J, with 11 bases in the middle. Germline CDR1 LGHDT, CDR2 YNNKEL (reference sequence). CDR3 loop: CASSQGTRTYEQYF. The DNA of the CDR3 is TGTGCCAGCAGCCAAGGGACCCGGACGTACGAGCAGTACTTC.

The sample holds a few counts of this clone. The V and J genes are TRBV10-3 and TRBJ1-2; 7 bases map to TRBD1. The CDR3 covers 15 residues. The V segment lost 0 bases and the J segment 8 bases; nucleotides outside the gene matches: 9. Per the germline V gene, CDR1 is ENHRY and CDR2 is SYGVKD. The CDR3 region is CAISESGQEYEGYTF. Written as DNA, the CDR3 is TGTGCCATCAGTGAGTCTGGACAGGAATATGAGGGCTACACCTTC.

The V and J genes are TRBV27 and TRBJ1-1; the D is unclear. The CDR3 runs 13 residues. Trimming removed 3 bases at V and 4 bases at J, with 9 bases between. Germline values: CDR1 MNHEY, CDR2 SMNVEV (reference sequence). The CDR3 DNA is TGTGCCAGCAGTTTCTCGGTGGGCACTGAAGCTTTCTTT. Translation gives CASSFSVGTEAFF.

The chain uses TRBV6-6 and TRBJ1-2; D remains ambiguous. V was clipped by 6 bases and J by 4 bases, with 15 bases between them. The CDR3 runs to 14 residues. CDR1 MNHNY and CDR2 SVGAGI come from the germline V gene (reference sequence). CDR3 region: CASSRLTGSYGYTF. The CDR3 DNA reads TGTGCCAGCAGCCGATTGACCGGGTCCTATGGCTACACCTTC.

The gene calls are TRBV5-1 and TRBJ2-3, with 7 bases aligning to TRBD1. V shed 5 bases and J 4 bases; nucleotides not matched to a gene: 4. The CDR3 runs 13 residues. Germline V CDR1 and CDR2: SGHRS, YFSETQ. CDR3 in amino acids: CASRGGRADTQYF. The DNA of the CDR3 is TGCGCCAGCAGAGGGGGCAGGGCAGATACGCAGTATTTT. The whole variable domain, remainder taken from reference TRBV5-1 and TRBJ2-3, is KAGVTQTPRYLIKTRGQQVTLSCSPISGHRSVSWYQQTPGQGLQFLFEYFSETQRNKGNFPGRFSGRQFSNSRSEMNVSTLELGDSALYLCASRGGRADTQYFGPGTRLTVL.

Concerning this clone: Other DNA sequences in this specimen translate into the identical CDR3. The chain links TRBV12-3 or TRBV12-4 to TRBJ2-2; no definite D call. The germline V and J ends were trimmed by 0 bases and 1 base, with 0 bases remaining between them. The CDR3 runs 13 residues. The chain's CDR3 is CASSLANTGELFF. The DNA for the CDR3 is TGTGCCAGCAGTTTAGCGAACACCGGGGAGCTGTTTTTT.

The chain is built from TRBV9 and TRBJ1-2, with D perhaps matching TRBD1 (6 bases). This CDR3 region has 15 residues. In germline, CDR1 is SGDLS, CDR2 YYNGEE. The V gene lost 4 bases and the J gene lost 6 bases, with 19 bases spanning the gap. CDR3 region: CASSPEGGWVNGYTF. CDR3 nucleotides: TGTGCCAGCAGCCCAGAGGGGGGATGGGTCAATGGCTACACCTTC.

The chain combines TRBV5-1 with TRBJ1-3, with D tentatively TRBD1 (6 bases). Germline assignment: CDR1 SGHRS and CDR2 YFSETQ. V was clipped by 3 bases and J by 0 bases, with 13 bases between them. The CDR3 sequence is 16 residues long. The chain's CDR3 is CASSSHRENSGNTIYF. As DNA, the CDR3 is TGCGCCAGCAGCTCACACAGGGAGAACTCTGGAAACACCATATATTTT.

The rearrangement uses TRBV9 and TRBJ1-1, with 7 bases fitting TRBD1. With 0 bases clipped from V and 0 bases from J, the junction kept 8 bases outside the gene matches. This CDR3 is built from 17 residues. Germline-derived CDR1 and CDR2 are SGDLS and YYNGEE. CDR3 sequence: CASSVDPGGLLNTEAFF. The CDR3 DNA is TGTGCCAGCAGCGTAGATCCAGGGGGGTTGTTGAACACTGAAGCTTTCTTT.

This clone was recorded a few times. The chain is built from TRBV6-4 and TRBJ2-3, with no clear D. V was shortened by 2 bases and J by 2 bases, with 11 bases between the two germline ends. The CDR3 extends over 15 amino acids. The germline V gene has CDR1 MRHNA and CDR2 SNTAGT. In DNA form, the CDR3 reads TGTGCCAGCAGTGACGGGCAGGAGCACACAGATACGCAGTATTTT. Translating it yields CASSDGQEHTDTQYF.

The V and J genes are TRBV3-1 (or the pseudogene TRBV3-2) and TRBJ1-2, with D unresolved. Germline V gives CDR1 LGHDT, CDR2 YNNKEL (reference sequence). This CDR3 spans 14 amino acids. V was trimmed by 1 base and J by 5 bases, leaving 11 bases between them. The CDR3 loop is CASSQGTSRYGYTF. CDR3 sequence (DNA): TGTGCCAGCAGCCAAGGTACGTCGAGGTATGGCTACACCTTC.

The V and J genes are TRBV4-1 and TRBJ2-1; possibly TRBD1 or TRBD2 for D (5 bases each). This CDR3 has 18 amino acids. Germline V CDR1 and CDR2: MGHRA, YSYEKL. The V end was cut by 4 bases, the J end by 0 bases, with 19 bases between. The CDR3 is CASSPSRDRFSSYNEQFF. Here the CDR3 DNA reads TGCGCCAGCAGCCCTTCCCGGGACCGGTTTAGCTCCTACAATGAGCAGTTCTTC.

The V gene is TRBV19, the J gene TRBJ1-3, with 7 bases identical to TRBD1. V trimming: 7 bases; J trimming: 0 bases; junction bases outside the gene matches: 6. Germline V CDR1 and CDR2: LNHDA, SQIVND (reference sequence). This CDR3 spans 15 amino acids. The CDR3 DNA reads as TGTGCCAGTATCGGGGGACAGCGCTCTGGAAACACCATATATTTT. It is translated as CASIGGQRSGNTIYF.

The chain uses TRBV7-9 and TRBJ1-5; 8 positions agree with TRBD1. V was clipped by 4 bases and J by 3 bases; unmatched bases: 2. The germline gives CDR1 SEHNR, CDR2 FQNEAQ (reference sequence). This CDR3 spans 14 amino acids. CDR3 loop: CASSSDRANQPQHF. The DNA of the CDR3 is TGTGCCAGCAGCTCGGACAGGGCCAATCAGCCCCAGCATTTT. The variable domain in full, completed from reference TRBV7-9 and TRBJ1-5, reads DTGVSQNPRHKITKRGQNVTFRCDPISEHNRLYWYRQTLGQGPEFLTYFQNEAQLEKSRLLSDRFSAERPKGSFSTLEIQRTEQGDSAMYLCASSSDRANQPQHFGDGTRLSIL.

This chain links TRBV6-2 or TRBV6-3 with TRBJ2-7, with 9 nucleotides matching TRBD1. The CDR3 consists of 17 residues. With 5 bases clipped from V and 0 bases from J, the junction kept 11 bases outside the gene matches. Germline values: CDR1 MNHEY, CDR2 SVGEGT. DNA of the CDR3: TGTGCCAGCAGTGACACGCCGGGACAGGGACCCTCCTACGAGCAGTACTTC. Amino acids: CASSDTPGQGPSYEQYF.

CDR3 DNA sequence: TGTGCCACCAGCAGAGAGGATGGTTGGGAGCAGTACTTC. Translating it yields CATSREDGWEQYF. V gene TRBV15 combines with J gene TRBJ2-7; D is ambiguous. CDR3 length equals 13 residues. From germline, CDR1 is LNHNV and CDR2 YYDKDF (reference sequence). Trimming removed 0 bases at V and 7 bases at J, with 10 bases between. The variable domain in full, completed from reference TRBV15 and TRBJ2-7, reads DAMVIQNPRYQVTQFGKPVTLSCSQTLNHNVMYWYQQKSSQAPKLLFHYYDKDFNNEADTPDNFQSRRPNTSFCFLDIRSPGLGDTAMYLCATSREDGWEQYFGPGTRLTVT.

The chain carries TRBV6-1 and TRBJ2-6; D is possibly TRBD1 or TRBD2 (5 bases each). The CDR3 consists of 18 residues. The germline V and J ends were trimmed by 2 bases and 0 bases, with 14 bases remaining between them. The germline gives CDR1 MNHNS, CDR2 SASEGT. The CDR3 is CASSEMANGGSGANVLTF. CDR3 coding DNA: TGTGCCAGCAGTGAAATGGCGAATGGGGGCTCTGGGGCCAACGTCCTGACTTTC.

The chain employs TRBV12-5 and TRBJ2-2; 11 bases fit TRBD1. The germline CDR1 and CDR2 sequences are LGHNT and FRNRAP. V was pared by 6 bases and J by 7 bases, with 10 bases of the junction left unmatched. The CDR3 covers 16 residues. The CDR3 coding sequence is TGTGCTAGTGGGGCTCGGACAGGGGGCGAGGGCGGGGAGCTGTTTTTT. Its translation: CASGARTGGEGGELFF.

The rearrangement links TRBV6-5 to TRBJ1-2; the D is unclear. The CDR3 runs to 14 residues. Germline CDR1 and CDR2: MNHEY and SVGAGI. Trimming cost V 7 bases and J 4 bases, with 16 bases left between them. As DNA, the CDR3 is TGTGCCAGCACCCCCCTTTGGGATACCTATGGCTACACCTTC. Protein sequence: CASTPLWDTYGYTF.

The chain employs TRBV7-9 and TRBJ1-2; tentatively, D is TRBD1 (5 bases). Germline CDR1 SEHNR, CDR2 FQNEAQ (reference sequence). V lost 3 bases to trimming and J lost 6 bases, with 11 bases between them. The CDR3 covers 13 residues. In DNA form, the CDR3 reads TGTGCCAGCAGCTTTCATGGGGCGCATGGCTACACCTTC. It codes for CASSFHGAHGYTF.